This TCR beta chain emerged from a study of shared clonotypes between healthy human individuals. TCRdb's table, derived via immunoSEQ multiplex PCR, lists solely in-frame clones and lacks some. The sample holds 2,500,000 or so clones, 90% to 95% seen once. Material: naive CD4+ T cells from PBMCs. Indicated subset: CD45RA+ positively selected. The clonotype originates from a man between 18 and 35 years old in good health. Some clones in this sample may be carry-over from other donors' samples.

The CDR3 loop is CASSVHGPYEQYF. As DNA, the CDR3 is TGTGCCAGCAGTGTACACGGCCCCTACGAGCAGTACTTC. The chain joins TRBV28 to TRBJ2-7; D not resolved. V gave up 5 bases and J gave up 2 bases, with 10 bases separating them. Germline CDR1 reads MDHEN; CDR2 reads SYDVKM. The CDR3 contains 13 residues.